The clone carrying this T cell receptor (beta chain) showed up just a few times. This record comes from a study of blood T cell repertoires in COVID-19. Study summary: From T cells, B-cell-depleted T cells, or PBMCs came the material, which was cDNA or gDNA.

The CDR3 loop spans 16 amino acids. In germline, CDR1 is SGHRS, CDR2 YFSETQ. V shed 2 bases and J shed 0 bases, with 12 bases lying between them. In the original processing: It was from reference gene primer amplification that nucleated cell counts were estimated. Generated by immunoSEQ multiplex PCR, the TCRdb table keeps only in-frame clones and is missing some. That table gives V, J and clone size, and the DNA gave D and trimming. The sample includes 450,000 to 500,000 clones, roughly 90% seen only once; the top ten take under 0.85%. The rearrangement links TRBV5-1 to TRBJ1-3; no reliable D call. The clonotype comes from a young woman who had recovered from COVID-19. The sequenced material came from PBMCs or T cells enriched from blood (not recorded which). The CDR3 spells CASSLNSKSSGNTIYF. The CDR3 DNA follows: TGCGCCAGCAGCTTAAACAGCAAAAGCTCTGGAAACACCATATATTTT.